This is a list of T cell receptor beta chains from one sample in a study of blood T cell repertoires in COVID-19. The assay was immunoSEQ multiplex PCR, and TCRdb's table has in-frame clones only and misses some. The sample has 150,000 to 200,000 clones; around 80% are singletons. The specimen was PBMCs or T cells enriched from blood (not recorded which). The origin of the receptors is a middle-aged man who had recovered from COVID-19. Each CDR3 is given with its conserved first and last residue. A D gene is named only where the DNA matches it firmly. The size entry is marked missing in some rows and otherwise reads once, few, many or a size class.

clone size: .; D gene: TRBD1; J gene: TRBJ2-1; CDR3 length: 14; V gene: TRBV20-1; CDR3 protein: CSASDRGSYNEQFF; CDR3 DNA: TGCAGTGCTAGTGACAGGGGTTCCTACAATGAGCAGTTCTTC
clone size: .; D gene: .; J gene: TRBJ2-5; CDR3 length: 11; V gene: TRBV7-2; CDR3 protein: CASSFTEAQYF; CDR3 DNA: TGTGCCAGCAGCTTCACGGAGGCCCAGTACTTC
clone size: .; D gene: TRBD1; J gene: TRBJ1-2; CDR3 length: 13; V gene: TRBV28; CDR3 protein: CASRTGTDYGYTF; CDR3 DNA: TGTGCCAGCAGGACCGGGACAGACTATGGCTACACCTTC
clone size: .; D gene: .; J gene: TRBJ1-1; CDR3 length: 13; V gene: TRBV3-1/TRBV3-2; CDR3 protein: CASSWGRDTEAFF; CDR3 DNA: TGTGCCAGCAGTTGGGGGCGCGACACTGAAGCTTTCTTT
clone size: .; D gene: TRBD1; J gene: TRBJ1-6; CDR3 length: 18; V gene: TRBV24-1; CDR3 protein: CATSRFRKGQGRNSPLHF; CDR3 DNA: TGTGCCACCAGTAGATTTAGAAAGGGACAGGGGAGGAATTCACCCCTCCACTTT
clone size: .; D gene: TRBD1; J gene: TRBJ1-5; CDR3 length: 14; V gene: TRBV6-5; CDR3 protein: CASRTGGFNQPQHF; CDR3 DNA: TGTGCCAGCAGGACAGGGGGCTTCAATCAGCCCCAGCATTTT
clone size: few; D gene: .; J gene: TRBJ2-3; CDR3 length: 15; V gene: TRBV3-1/TRBV3-2; CDR3 protein: CASSPVAVSTDTQYF; CDR3 DNA: TGTGCCAGCAGCCCGGTAGCGGTTAGCACAGATACGCAGTATTTT
clone size: .; D gene: TRBD1; J gene: TRBJ1-2; CDR3 length: 16; V gene: TRBV3-1/TRBV3-2; CDR3 protein: CASSQLEETGTYGYTF; CDR3 DNA: TGTGCCAGCAGCCAACTCGAAGAGACAGGGACCTATGGCTACACCTTC
clone size: .; D gene: .; J gene: TRBJ1-4; CDR3 length: 14; V gene: TRBV19; CDR3 protein: CASSIGGTNEKLFF; CDR3 DNA: TGTGCCAGTAGTATCGGAGGGACTAATGAAAAACTGTTTTTT
clone size: few; D gene: .; J gene: TRBJ1-5; CDR3 length: 14; V gene: TRBV30; CDR3 protein: CAFSGGLSNQPQHF; CDR3 DNA: TGTGCCTTCTCCGGAGGTTTAAGCAATCAGCCCCAGCATTTT
clone size: .; D gene: TRBD1; J gene: TRBJ1-1; CDR3 length: 17; V gene: TRBV19; CDR3 protein: CACKAIFDRGNYNEAFF; CDR3 DNA: TGTGCTTGTAAGGCCATTTTCGACAGGGGAAACTACAACGAAGCTTTCTTT
clone size: .; D gene: TRBD2; J gene: TRBJ2-3; CDR3 length: 16; V gene: TRBV3-1/TRBV3-2; CDR3 protein: CASSIGLAGGQDTQYF; CDR3 DNA: TGTGCCAGCAGCATCGGACTAGCGGGGGGCCAAGATACGCAGTATTTT
clone size: .; D gene: TRBD2; J gene: TRBJ2-5; CDR3 length: 17; V gene: TRBV7-8; CDR3 protein: CASSVSRTTSGQETQYF; CDR3 DNA: TGTGCCAGCAGCGTTAGTCGGACGACTAGCGGACAAGAGACCCAGTACTTC
clone size: .; D gene: .; J gene: TRBJ2-7; CDR3 length: 13; V gene: TRBV7-3; CDR3 protein: CASSLNSRYEQYF; CDR3 DNA: TGTGCCAGCAGCTTAAACTCCCGTTACGAGCAGTACTTC
clone size: .; D gene: TRBD1; J gene: TRBJ2-1; CDR3 length: 15; V gene: TRBV28; CDR3 protein: CASGPTGGLSNEQFF; CDR3 DNA: TGTGCCAGCGGGCCGACAGGGGGCTTATCAAATGAGCAGTTCTTC
clone size: .; D gene: TRBD1; J gene: TRBJ1-3; CDR3 length: 19; V gene: TRBV5-1; CDR3 protein: CASSLGWDGQGDSGNTIYF; CDR3 DNA: TGCGCCAGCAGCTTAGGGTGGGACGGACAGGGGGACTCTGGAAACACCATATATTTT
clone size: once; D gene: TRBD1; J gene: TRBJ1-6; CDR3 length: 17; V gene: TRBV7-2; CDR3 protein: CASSLGTGGFNNSPLHF; CDR3 DNA: TGTGCCAGCAGCTTAGGGACAGGGGGCTTCAATAATTCACCCCTCCACTTT
clone size: .; D gene: .; J gene: TRBJ2-1; CDR3 length: 16; V gene: TRBV7-2; CDR3 protein: CASSFDRVGGRDEQFF; CDR3 DNA: TGTGCCAGCAGCTTTGACCGGGTAGGGGGAAGGGATGAGCAGTTCTTC
clone size: .; D gene: TRBD1; J gene: TRBJ1-1; CDR3 length: 14; V gene: TRBV25-1; CDR3 protein: CASIRQGGNTEAFF; CDR3 DNA: TGTGCCAGCATTCGACAGGGGGGGAACACTGAAGCTTTCTTT
clone size: .; D gene: .; J gene: TRBJ2-7; CDR3 length: 16; V gene: TRBV27; CDR3 protein: CASSLDLVAASYEQYF; CDR3 DNA: TGTGCCAGTTCTCTTGACCTAGTAGCGGCCTCCTACGAGCAGTACTTC
clone size: few; D gene: TRBD1; J gene: TRBJ1-5; CDR3 length: 14; V gene: TRBV5-1; CDR3 protein: CASSVGQGDQPQHF; CDR3 DNA: TGCGCCAGCTCAGTGGGACAGGGAGACCAGCCCCAGCATTTT
clone size: once; D gene: TRBD1; J gene: TRBJ1-1; CDR3 length: 16; V gene: TRBV5-1; CDR3 protein: CASSPDRGSVNTEAFF; CDR3 DNA: TGCGCCAGCAGCCCGGACAGGGGTTCGGTGAACACTGAAGCTTTCTTT
clone size: .; D gene: TRBD2; J gene: TRBJ2-1; CDR3 length: 19; V gene: TRBV4-2; CDR3 protein: CASSQVPFGLAVLNNEQFF; CDR3 DNA: TGTGCCAGCAGCCAAGTCCCCTTCGGACTAGCGGTTCTAAACAATGAGCAGTTCTTC
clone size: .; D gene: .; J gene: TRBJ1-4; CDR3 length: 12; V gene: TRBV30; CDR3 protein: CAWSGQREKLFF; CDR3 DNA: TGTGCCTGGAGTGGACAGCGCGAAAAACTGTTTTTT
clone size: .; D gene: .; J gene: TRBJ2-2; CDR3 length: 14; V gene: TRBV6-5; CDR3 protein: CASSYYTNTGELFF; CDR3 DNA: TGTGCCAGCAGTTACTACACGAACACCGGGGAGCTGTTTTTT
clone size: .; D gene: .; J gene: TRBJ1-2; CDR3 length: 12; V gene: TRBV30; CDR3 protein: CAWSVRGSGYTF; CDR3 DNA: TGTGCCTGGAGTGTACGGGGGTCCGGCTACACCTTC
clone size: .; D gene: TRBD1; J gene: TRBJ2-1; CDR3 length: 16; V gene: TRBV15; CDR3 protein: CATSGGDRVGYNEQFF; CDR3 DNA: TGTGCCACCAGCGGGGGTGACAGGGTAGGATACAATGAGCAGTTCTTC